A single sample is the source of the 27 T cell receptor beta chains below, sequenced in a study of control samples from healthy donors and cancer patients. Libraries were prepared by immunoSEQ multiplex PCR; TCRdb keeps only in-frame clonotypes and omits some of them. Of about 89,000 clones in the sample, 85% were seen once. The sample taken for sequencing was blood. Receptor source: a middle-aged woman in good health.

The chain employs TRBV12-5 and TRBJ1-6; no firm D call. The CDR3 runs to 17 residues. In germline, CDR1 is LGHNT, CDR2 FRNRAP. The V and J ends lost 1 base and 8 bases respectively, with 18 bases between them. Written as DNA, the CDR3 is TGTGCTAGTGGTTTGGCCGGGGAGTCGAAGATAGATTCACCCCTCCACTTT. Translated: CASGLAGESKIDSPLHF.

This chain links TRBV18 with TRBJ1-3; TRBD1 agrees at 11 bases. This CDR3 contains 18 residues. Per germline, CDR1 KGHSH and CDR2 LQKENI. Unmatched junction bases numbered 7, after V lost 3 bases and J lost 0 bases. The CDR3 reads CASSPLGGTGGSGNTIYF. The CDR3 DNA reads as TGTGCCAGCTCACCGCTTGGCGGGACAGGGGGCTCTGGAAACACCATATATTTT.

The V call is TRBV5-4, the J call TRBJ1-2; D unclear. CDR1 and CDR2 (germline): SGHNT, YYREEE (reference sequence). V shed 4 bases and J shed 0 bases, with 13 bases lying between them. This CDR3 is built from 15 residues. Written as DNA, the CDR3 is TGTGCCAGCAGCGCTGGGGAGGGAACTAACTATGGCTACACCTTC. It translates to CASSAGEGTNYGYTF.

This clone was seen a single time. The chain uses TRBV10-3 and TRBJ2-2; 7 bases are a match to TRBD1. CDR3 length: 16 amino acids. Germline CDR1 ENHRY, CDR2 SYGVKD. J was trimmed by 1 base and V by 3 bases; bases with no gene match: 5. The CDR3 spells CAISDRTGRNTGELFF. For the CDR3, the DNA is TGTGCCATCAGTGACCGGACAGGAAGGAACACCGGGGAGCTGTTTTTT.

The J gene is TRBJ1-2, the V gene TRBV24-1; TRBD1 aligns across 9 bases. CDR3 length: 13 residues. V trimming: 6 bases; J trimming: 5 bases; junction bases outside the gene matches: 3. CDR1 KGHDR and CDR2 SFDVKD come from the germline V gene. The CDR3 sequence is CATSRTGDYGYTF. In nucleotides, the CDR3 is TGTGCCACCAGTAGGACAGGGGATTATGGCTACACCTTC.

The chain links TRBV19 to TRBJ1-1, with 7 nucleotides matching TRBD1. The germline V gene encodes CDR1 LNHDA and CDR2 SQIVND (reference sequence). The ends lost 6 bases at V and 6 bases at J; junction bases unmatched: 7. The CDR3 is made up of 13 amino acids. This chain's CDR3 is CASREQGNPEAFF. DNA of the CDR3: TGTGCCAGTAGAGAACAGGGGAATCCTGAAGCTTTCTTT.

This chain uses TRBV7-2 with TRBJ2-3; D uncertain. The CDR3 length is 12 residues. Germline CDR1 and CDR2: SGHTA and FQGNSA. V dropped 3 bases and J dropped 4 bases, with 5 bases sitting between them. The CDR3 bases are TGTGCCAGCAGCTTCGGCGCAGATACGCAGTATTTT. This sequence encodes CASSFGADTQYF.

This chain links TRBV19 with TRBJ1-1; 7 bases line up with TRBD1. Per germline, CDR1 LNHDA and CDR2 SQIVND (reference sequence). V was pared by 6 bases and J by 5 bases, with 9 bases of the junction left unmatched. This CDR3 is 14 amino acids long. Here the CDR3 reads CASRQQGLGTEAFF. CDR3 in DNA: TGTGCCAGTAGACAACAGGGGCTAGGGACTGAAGCTTTCTTT.

The gene calls are TRBV19 and TRBJ2-2; 7 nucleotides align to TRBD1. This CDR3 contains 14 residues. Germline V gene lookup returns CDR1 LNHDA and CDR2 SQIVND (reference sequence). V shed 6 bases and J 2 bases; nucleotides not matched to a gene: 3. CDR3 protein: CASSRDRNTGELFF. The CDR3 DNA is TGTGCCAGTAGCAGGGACAGAAACACCGGGGAGCTGTTTTTT.

The sample holds a few counts of this clone. The V gene is TRBV11-3, the J gene TRBJ1-1; D is uncertain. Germline V gives CDR1 SGHNT, CDR2 YENEEA. The length of the CDR3 is 13 residues. Trimming removed 4 bases from V and 1 base from J, with 7 bases in between. CDR3 in DNA: TGTGCCAGCAGCTCTCAGAAGAACACTGAAGCTTTCTTT. It encodes CASSSQKNTEAFF.

V usage is TRBV4-3 and J usage is TRBJ1-2, with unresolved D. V lost 0 bases to trimming and J lost 4 bases, with 6 bases between them. The CDR3 is 13 residues long. The germline V gene has CDR1 LGHNA and CDR2 YSLEER. CDR3 nucleotide sequence: TGCGCCAGCAGCCAAGAGGGGTCCTATGGCTACACCTTC. It codes for CASSQEGSYGYTF.

V gene TRBV18 combines with J gene TRBJ1-3; D gene unclear. The CDR3 runs 15 residues. Between the trimmed V and J ends, which lost 2 bases and 8 bases, there was a span of 16 bases. Germline loops: CDR1 KGHSH, CDR2 LQKENI. This chain's CDR3 is CASSPGPSSPDTIYF. CDR3 nucleotide sequence: TGTGCCAGCTCACCAGGTCCGAGCTCGCCCGACACCATATATTTT.

In the case of this clone: Other DNA sequences within the sample encode an identical CDR3. The CDR3 is CASSRLGQGNQPQHF. CDR3 in DNA: TGTGCCAGCTCACGCCTGGGACAGGGCAATCAGCCCCAGCATTTT. This chain links TRBV18 with TRBJ1-5; 8 nucleotides match TRBD1. The CDR3 length is 15 residues. J was trimmed by 2 bases and V by 4 bases; bases with no gene match: 4. Germline V gene lookup returns CDR1 KGHSH and CDR2 LQKENI.

In this sample, this clone turned up once. The gene calls are TRBV9 and TRBJ2-3; D call uncertain. Germline values: CDR1 SGDLS, CDR2 YYNGEE. This CDR3 spans 16 amino acids. Trimming removed 0 bases from V and 2 bases from J, with 13 bases in between. This chain's CDR3 is CASSVVPGHLTDTQYF. CDR3 DNA: TGTGCCAGCAGCGTAGTTCCCGGGCACCTCACAGATACGCAGTATTTT. Looking up the rest from reference TRBV9 and TRBJ2-3 gives the full variable domain: DSGVTQTPKHLITATGQRVTLRCSPRSGDLSVYWYQQSLDQGLQFLIQYYNGEERAKGNILERFSAQQFPDLHSELNLSSLELGDSALYFCASSVVPGHLTDTQYFGPGTRLTVL.

The genes are TRBV6-6 and TRBJ2-1, with 9 bases lining up with TRBD2. The V gene's germline CDR1 is MNHNY and CDR2 SVGAGI (reference sequence). The trim removed 6 bases at V and 2 bases at J, leaving 5 bases unmatched. This CDR3 region has 15 residues. CDR3 in DNA: TGTGCCAGCAGCCCTGGACTAGCGACCTACAATGAGCAGTTCTTC. Its translation: CASSPGLATYNEQFF.

The chain recombines TRBV5-1 with TRBJ2-2; 9 bases align to TRBD1. This CDR3 has 15 amino acids. V lost 3 bases, J lost 6 bases, and 6 bases stayed unmatched. From germline, CDR1 is SGHRS and CDR2 YFSETQ. The CDR3 spells CASSWGQGKAGELFF. The CDR3 DNA is TGCGCCAGCAGCTGGGGACAGGGAAAGGCCGGGGAGCTGTTTTTT.

The chain has TRBV29-1 and TRBJ1-1; no firm D call. From germline, CDR1 is SQVTM and CDR2 ANQGSEA. The CDR3 contains 12 residues. The V end was cut by 0 bases, the J end by 7 bases, with 9 bases between. The chain's CDR3 is CSVEDRAYEAFF. The CDR3 nucleotides are TGCAGCGTTGAAGATCGGGCATATGAAGCTTTCTTT. Looking up the rest from reference TRBV29-1 and TRBJ1-1 gives the full variable domain: SAVISQKPSRDICQRGTSLTIQCQVDSQVTMMFWYRQQPGQSLTLIATANQGSEATYESGFVIDKFPISRPNLTFSTLTVSNMSPEDSSIYLCSVEDRAYEAFFGQGTRLTVV.

V gene TRBV7-8 combines with J gene TRBJ2-7; D may be TRBD2 (6 bases). The CDR3 runs to 17 residues. V lost 6 bases and J lost 4, with 25 bases in between. Per the germline V gene, CDR1 is SGHVS and CDR2 is FQNEAQ. CDR3: CASSRAGGGDRGYEQYF. As DNA, the CDR3 is TGTGCCAGCAGTCGAGCCGGAGGCGGGGATCGCGGTTACGAGCAGTACTTC.

This sequence joins TRBV10-3 and TRBJ1-1, with D tentatively TRBD1 (6 bases). CDR1 is ENHRY and CDR2 is SYGVKD in the germline V gene. With 3 bases removed from V and 1 base from J, the gap between germline ends came to 15 bases. The CDR3 runs 16 residues. The CDR3 is CAISDPPGHPNTEAFF. In DNA, the CDR3 is TGTGCCATCAGTGATCCACCGGGACATCCGAACACTGAAGCTTTCTTT.

This chain uses TRBV6-2 or TRBV6-3 with TRBJ2-7; tentatively, D is TRBD1 or TRBD2 (5 bases each). The germline V and J ends were trimmed by 5 bases and 2 bases, with 19 bases remaining between them. Germline values: CDR1 MNHEY, CDR2 SVGEGT. There are 16 residues in the CDR3. The CDR3 nucleotides read TGTGCCAGCAGTCGTCTTGGGACGTCTTGGGCCTACGAGCAGTACTTC. It yields the protein CASSRLGTSWAYEQYF.

The chain uses TRBV18 and TRBJ2-7, with 10 bases identical to TRBD1. In germline, CDR1 is KGHSH, CDR2 LQKENI. J lost 3 bases, V lost 5 bases, and 7 bases had no gene match. This CDR3 is 15 amino acids long. The CDR3 bases are TGTGCCAGCTCAGGCGACAGGGGGCTAGACTACGAGCAGTACTTC. Encoded protein: CASSGDRGLDYEQYF.

This chain uses TRBV5-8 with TRBJ2-5, with D possibly being TRBD1 (6 bases). CDR3 size: 14 residues. Trimming took 2 bases from V and 0 from J, leaving 8 bases between them. From germline, CDR1 is SGHTS and CDR2 YDEGEE. DNA of the CDR3: TGTGCCAGCAGCTTAAGGGGGTACCAAGAGACCCAGTACTTC. Protein sequence: CASSLRGYQETQYF.

The rearrangement joins TRBV19 to TRBJ1-1, with D uncertain. V was clipped by 6 bases and J by 2 bases, with 19 bases between them. Germline-derived CDR1 and CDR2 are LNHDA and SQIVND (reference sequence). The CDR3 spans 16 residues. CDR3 coding DNA: TGTGCCAGTAGCAAACCGGGGTCACGGCGTAACACTGAAGCTTTCTTT. Its translation is CASSKPGSRRNTEAFF.

The CDR3, as DNA: TGTGCCAGCAGCCCGAGACGGGGACGGAGCTATGGCTACACCTTC. It encodes CASSPRRGRSYGYTF. The gene calls are TRBV5-8 and TRBJ1-2; tentative D call: TRBD1 (5 bases). V lost 4 bases, J lost 4 bases, and 17 bases lay in between. Germline V lookup: CDR1 SGHTS, CDR2 YDEGEE. The CDR3 loop spans 15 amino acids. The complete variable domain, with remaining parts taken from reference TRBV5-8 and TRBJ1-2, reads EAGVTQSPTHLIKTRGQQATLRCSPISGHTSVYWYQQALGLGLQFLLWYDEGEERNRGNFPPRFSGRQFPNYSSELNVNALELEDSALYLCASSPRRGRSYGYTFGSGTRLTVV.

This chain links TRBV6-4 with TRBJ2-3, with 9 nucleotides matching TRBD2. Germline trimming cut 3 bases from V and 5 bases from J; bases unmatched to any gene: 6. The CDR3 has 15 residues. Germline V CDR1 and CDR2: MRHNA, SNTAGT. The CDR3 DNA reads as TGTGCCAGCAGTGAAGGTAGCGGGGGAGGAGATACGCAGTATTTT. This gives the protein CASSEGSGGGDTQYF.

The rearrangement joins TRBV30 to TRBJ2-5; possibly TRBD2 for D (6 bases). CDR1 and CDR2 (germline): GTSNPN, SVGIG (reference sequence). The CDR3 is made up of 14 amino acids. Trimming stripped 3 bases from V and 0 bases from J, with 11 bases between. CDR3 in DNA: TGTGCCTGGAGCCACTGGGGGGACCAAGAGACCCAGTACTTC. It specifies CAWSHWGDQETQYF.

The rearrangement joins TRBV18 to TRBJ2-5; D is undetermined. The ends were cut back, 5 bases at V and 1 base at J, with 2 bases in the middle. The V gene's germline CDR1 is KGHSH and CDR2 LQKENI. This CDR3 has 11 amino acids. DNA of the CDR3: TGTGCCAGCTCAAGCCAAGAGACCCAGTACTTC. Translated, it gives CASSSQETQYF. Full variable domain (missing parts from reference TRBV18 and TRBJ2-5): NAGVMQNPRHLVRRRGQEARLRCSPMKGHSHVYWYRQLPEEGLKFMVYLQKENIIDESGMPKERFSAEFPKEGPSILRIQQVVRGDSAAYFCASSSQETQYFGPGTRLLVL.